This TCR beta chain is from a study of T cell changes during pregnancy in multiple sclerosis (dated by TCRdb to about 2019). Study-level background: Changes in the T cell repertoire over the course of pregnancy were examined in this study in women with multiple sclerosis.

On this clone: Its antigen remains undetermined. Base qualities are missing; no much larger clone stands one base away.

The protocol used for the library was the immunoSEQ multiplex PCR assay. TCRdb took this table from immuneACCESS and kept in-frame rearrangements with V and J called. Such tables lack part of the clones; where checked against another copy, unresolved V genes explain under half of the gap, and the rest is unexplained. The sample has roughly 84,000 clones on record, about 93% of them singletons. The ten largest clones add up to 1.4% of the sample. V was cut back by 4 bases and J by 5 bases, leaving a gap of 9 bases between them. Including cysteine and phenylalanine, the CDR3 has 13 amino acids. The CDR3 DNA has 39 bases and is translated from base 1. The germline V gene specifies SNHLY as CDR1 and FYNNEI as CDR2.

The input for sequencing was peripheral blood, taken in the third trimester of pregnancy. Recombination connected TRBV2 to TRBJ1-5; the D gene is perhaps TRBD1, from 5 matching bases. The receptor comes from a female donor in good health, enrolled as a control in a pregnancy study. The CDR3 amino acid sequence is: CASSVREYQPQHF. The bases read TGTGCCAGCAGTGTCAGGGAATATCAGCCCCAGCATTTT.